The rows below give T cell receptor beta chains drawn from one sample of a study of cytomegalovirus exposure and HLA in healthy donors. TCRdb keeps only in-frame clones here, not all; method: immunoSEQ multiplex PCR. The data show about 220,000 clones, around 90% seen once. Material: PBMCs. All receptors derive from a woman between 18 and 30 years old in good health and CMV-seronegative. Both conserved end residues are trimmed from each CDR3. Fields, in order: V gene, clone size, CDR3 protein. Size is omitted from some rows. Given values are once, few, many or a class for expanded clones.

>TRBV2|-
ATRRQDTNYGYT
>TRBV5-5|-
ASSLVSSNQPQH
>TRBV2|few
ASSAPRAEAF
>TRBV13|-
ASSLVQGEGYEQY
>TRBV5-1|-
ASSFLPGSGTPINTGELF
>TRBV4-2|-
ASSPLEGANYGYT
>TRBV29-1|-
SVDLGRRGGYT
>TRBV27|once
ASSRTAPGVLSWTEAF
>TRBV9|few
ASSAASRGYEQY
>TRBV28|-
ASSLRGEGANEAF
>TRBV28|-
ASSLPEAAEQY
>TRBV19|-
ASLNLTGLSTEAF
>TRBV28|-
ASSFWALQGNEQF
>TRBV7-2|-
ASSFIAGAETQY
>TRBV9|once
ASGLGQGDLF
>TRBV5-1|-
ASSLSSGRARGTYEQY
>TRBV6-1|-
ASSEFRGSKTQY
>TRBV6-1|-
ASGRTAGDYGYT
>TRBV9|-
ASSVEPQGQGFAEAF
>TRBV6-1|-
ASSATGLYSNQPQH
>TRBV11-3|-
ASSLGGTSSYNEQF
>TRBV10-3|-
AIDGGPGDGEAF
>TRBV11-3|-
ASSRDSNYEQY
>TRBV6-1|-
ASSAQGSNYEQY
>TRBV7-6|-
ASSSPSGNYDNEQF
>TRBV6-5|few
ASSLAGGPNEQF
>TRBV7-9|once
ASTRGGTEAF
>TRBV28|-
ASSPVWGYYGYT
>TRBV5-1|-
ASSNQGAAGNTIY
>TRBV30|-
AWSVALDRGYEQY
>TRBV30|-
AWSVRDRAGKLF
>TRBV13|-
ASSSGLAGGPGEQY
>TRBV2|-
ASRPLRGAQETQY
>TRBV28|-
ASNTRIREETQY
>TRBV7-3|-
ASSLRGTVYGYT
>TRBV15|-
ATSRDKTGLMNTEAF
>TRBV9|once
ASSVEQGKASEQF
>TRBV5-1|-
ASSEGTSGYNEQF
>TRBV9|-
ASSVATTGELF
>TRBV5-1|-
ASSPTRLAKNIQY
>TRBV28|-
ASSFSQGKH
>TRBV6-1|once
ASSVGQGGSPLH
>TRBV6-5|-
ASSYSILSEQF
>TRBV4-1|few
ASSQDSEQY
>TRBV6-5|-
ASSFDRDRREQY
>TRBV5-4|-
ASSPSGRAGNEQF
>TRBV30|-
ARRRDPYGYT
>TRBV19|-
ASRGDTEAF
>TRBV6-5|-
ASGLAGGMAGELF
>TRBV29-1|-
SVETAMNTEAF
>TRBV19|once
ASSIGVLGLPYEQY
>TRBV14|many
ASSLRTELYEQY
>TRBV13|-
ASSSQTSGSRYEQF
>TRBV19|-
ASSYSGGEQY
>TRBV5-1|once
ASSLVLAGGAVYEQF
>TRBV5-1|-
ASSIRGNTEAF
>TRBV1|-
TSSQEKGLAVPLGTQY